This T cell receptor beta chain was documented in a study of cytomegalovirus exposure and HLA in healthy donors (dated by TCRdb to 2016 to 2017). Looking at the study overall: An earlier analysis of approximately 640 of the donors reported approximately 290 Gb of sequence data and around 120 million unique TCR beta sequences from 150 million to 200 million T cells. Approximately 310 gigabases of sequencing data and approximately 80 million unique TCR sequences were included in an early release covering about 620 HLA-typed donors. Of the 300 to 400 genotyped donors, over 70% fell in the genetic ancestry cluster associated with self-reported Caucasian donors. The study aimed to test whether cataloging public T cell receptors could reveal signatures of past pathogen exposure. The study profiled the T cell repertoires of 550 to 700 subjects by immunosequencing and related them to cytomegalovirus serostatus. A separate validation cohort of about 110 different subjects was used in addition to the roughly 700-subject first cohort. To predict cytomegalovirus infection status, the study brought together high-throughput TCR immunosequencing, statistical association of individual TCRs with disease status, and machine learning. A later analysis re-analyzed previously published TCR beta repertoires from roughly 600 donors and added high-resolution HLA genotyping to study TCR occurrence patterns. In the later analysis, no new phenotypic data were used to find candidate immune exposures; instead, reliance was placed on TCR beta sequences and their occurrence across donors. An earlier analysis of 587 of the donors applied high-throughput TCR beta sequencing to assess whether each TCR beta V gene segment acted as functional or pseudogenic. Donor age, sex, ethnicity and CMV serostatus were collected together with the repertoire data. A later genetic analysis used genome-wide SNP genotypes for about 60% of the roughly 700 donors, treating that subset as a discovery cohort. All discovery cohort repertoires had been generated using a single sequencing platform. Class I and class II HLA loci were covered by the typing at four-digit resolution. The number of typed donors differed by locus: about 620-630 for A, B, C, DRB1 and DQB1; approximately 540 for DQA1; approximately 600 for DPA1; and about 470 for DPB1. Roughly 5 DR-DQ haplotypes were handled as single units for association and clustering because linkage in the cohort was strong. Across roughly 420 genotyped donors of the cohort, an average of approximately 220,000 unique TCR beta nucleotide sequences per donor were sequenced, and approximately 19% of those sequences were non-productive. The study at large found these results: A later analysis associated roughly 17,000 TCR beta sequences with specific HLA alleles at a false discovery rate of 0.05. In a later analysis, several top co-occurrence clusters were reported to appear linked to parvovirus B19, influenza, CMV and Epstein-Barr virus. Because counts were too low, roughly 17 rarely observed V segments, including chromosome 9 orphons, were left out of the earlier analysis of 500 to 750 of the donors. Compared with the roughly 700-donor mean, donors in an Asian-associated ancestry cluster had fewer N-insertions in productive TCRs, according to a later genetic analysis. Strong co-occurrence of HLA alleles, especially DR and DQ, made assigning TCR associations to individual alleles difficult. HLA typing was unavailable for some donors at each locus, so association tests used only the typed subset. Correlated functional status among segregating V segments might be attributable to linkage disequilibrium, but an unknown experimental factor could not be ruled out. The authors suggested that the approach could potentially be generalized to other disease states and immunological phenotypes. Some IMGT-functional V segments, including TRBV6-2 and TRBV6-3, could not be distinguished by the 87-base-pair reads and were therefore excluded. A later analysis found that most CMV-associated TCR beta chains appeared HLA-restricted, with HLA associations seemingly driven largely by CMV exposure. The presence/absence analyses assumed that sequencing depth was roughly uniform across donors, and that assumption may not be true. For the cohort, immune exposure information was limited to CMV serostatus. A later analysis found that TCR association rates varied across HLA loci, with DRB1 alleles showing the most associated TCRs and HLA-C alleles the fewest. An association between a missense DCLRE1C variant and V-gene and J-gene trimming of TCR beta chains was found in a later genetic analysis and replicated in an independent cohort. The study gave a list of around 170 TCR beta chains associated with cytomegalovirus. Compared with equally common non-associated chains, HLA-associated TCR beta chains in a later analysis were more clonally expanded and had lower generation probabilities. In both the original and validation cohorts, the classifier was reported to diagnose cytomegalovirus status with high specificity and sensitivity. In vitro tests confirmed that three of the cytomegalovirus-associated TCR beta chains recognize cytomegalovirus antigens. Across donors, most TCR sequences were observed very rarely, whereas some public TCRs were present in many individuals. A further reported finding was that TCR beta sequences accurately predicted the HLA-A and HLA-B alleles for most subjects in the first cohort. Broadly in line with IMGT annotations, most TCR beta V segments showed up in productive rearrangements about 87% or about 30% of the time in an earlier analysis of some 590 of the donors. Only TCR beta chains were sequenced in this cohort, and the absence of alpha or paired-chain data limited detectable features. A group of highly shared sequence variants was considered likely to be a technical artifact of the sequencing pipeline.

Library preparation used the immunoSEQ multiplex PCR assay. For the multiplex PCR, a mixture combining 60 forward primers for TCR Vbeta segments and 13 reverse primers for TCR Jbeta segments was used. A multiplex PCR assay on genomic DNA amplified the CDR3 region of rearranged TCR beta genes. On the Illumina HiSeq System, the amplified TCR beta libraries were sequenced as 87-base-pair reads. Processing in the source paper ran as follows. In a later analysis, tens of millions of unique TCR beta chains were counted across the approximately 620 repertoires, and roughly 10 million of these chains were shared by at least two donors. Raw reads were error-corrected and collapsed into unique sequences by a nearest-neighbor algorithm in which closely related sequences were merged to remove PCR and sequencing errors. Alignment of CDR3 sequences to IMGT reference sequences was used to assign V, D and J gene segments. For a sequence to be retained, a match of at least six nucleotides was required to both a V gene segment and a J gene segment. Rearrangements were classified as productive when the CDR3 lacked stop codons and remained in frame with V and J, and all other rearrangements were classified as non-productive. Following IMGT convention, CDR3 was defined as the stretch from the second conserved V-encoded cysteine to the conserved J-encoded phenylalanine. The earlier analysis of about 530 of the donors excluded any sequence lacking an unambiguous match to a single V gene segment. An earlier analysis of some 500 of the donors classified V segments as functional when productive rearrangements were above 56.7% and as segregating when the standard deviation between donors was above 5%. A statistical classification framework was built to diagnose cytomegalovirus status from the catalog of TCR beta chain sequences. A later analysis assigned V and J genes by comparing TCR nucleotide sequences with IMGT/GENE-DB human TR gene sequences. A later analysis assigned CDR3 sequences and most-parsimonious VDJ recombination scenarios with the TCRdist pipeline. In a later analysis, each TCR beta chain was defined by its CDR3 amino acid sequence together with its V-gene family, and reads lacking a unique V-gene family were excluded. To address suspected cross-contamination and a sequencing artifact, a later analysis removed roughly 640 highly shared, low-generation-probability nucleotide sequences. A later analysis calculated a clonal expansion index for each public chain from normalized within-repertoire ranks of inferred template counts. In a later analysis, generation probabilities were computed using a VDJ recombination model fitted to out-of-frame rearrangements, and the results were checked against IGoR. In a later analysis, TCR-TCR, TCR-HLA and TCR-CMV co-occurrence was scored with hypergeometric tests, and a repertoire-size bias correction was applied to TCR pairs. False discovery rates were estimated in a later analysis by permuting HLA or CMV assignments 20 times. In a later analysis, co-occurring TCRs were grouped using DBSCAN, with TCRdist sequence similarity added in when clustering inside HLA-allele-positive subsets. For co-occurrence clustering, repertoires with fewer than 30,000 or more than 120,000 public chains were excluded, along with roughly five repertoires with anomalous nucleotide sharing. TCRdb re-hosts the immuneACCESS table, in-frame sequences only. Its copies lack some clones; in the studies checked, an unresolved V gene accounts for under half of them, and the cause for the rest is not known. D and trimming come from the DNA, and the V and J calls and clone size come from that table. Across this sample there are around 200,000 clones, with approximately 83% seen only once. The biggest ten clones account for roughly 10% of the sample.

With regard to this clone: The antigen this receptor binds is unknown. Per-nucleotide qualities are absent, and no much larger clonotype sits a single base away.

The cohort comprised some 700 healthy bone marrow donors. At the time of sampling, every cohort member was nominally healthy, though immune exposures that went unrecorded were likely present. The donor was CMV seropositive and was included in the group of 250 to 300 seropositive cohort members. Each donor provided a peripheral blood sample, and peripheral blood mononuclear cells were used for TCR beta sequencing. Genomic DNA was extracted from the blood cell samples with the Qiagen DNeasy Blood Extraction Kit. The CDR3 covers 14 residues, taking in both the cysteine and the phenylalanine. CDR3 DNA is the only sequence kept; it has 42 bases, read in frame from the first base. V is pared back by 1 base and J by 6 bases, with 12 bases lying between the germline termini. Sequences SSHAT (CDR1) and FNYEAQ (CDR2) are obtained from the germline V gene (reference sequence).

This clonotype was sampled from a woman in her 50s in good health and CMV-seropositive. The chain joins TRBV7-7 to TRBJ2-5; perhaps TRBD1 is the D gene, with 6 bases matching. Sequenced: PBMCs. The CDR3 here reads CASSLGRGGQTQYF. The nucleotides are TGTGCCAGCAGCTTAGGCAGGGGCGGACAGACCCAGTACTTC. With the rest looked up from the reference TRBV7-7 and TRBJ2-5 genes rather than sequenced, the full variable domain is GAGVSQSPRYKVTKRGQDVTLRCDPISSHATLYWYQQALGQGPEFLTYFNYEAQPDKSGLPSDRFSAERPEGSISTLTIQRTEQRDSAMYRCASSLGRGGQTQYFGPGTRLLVL.